The 25 T cell receptor beta chains below come from one sample, sequenced in a study of blood T cells in healthy people across ages. Next came a second PCR, run for about 7 to 12 cycles, which used a sample-barcoded 5' primer along with a J-beta primer mix. MiXCR was run by TCRdb on the 5' RACE reads, yielding one entry per CDR3 protein. The repertoire holds around 1,900,000 distinct CDR3 sequences, with about two fifths as singletons. Sequencing was carried out using blood. These receptors came from a human donor in good health.

The chain employs TRBV10-3 and TRBJ2-5; D remains unclear. V lost 11 bases to trimming and J lost 0 bases, with 13 bases between them. CDR3 length equals 13 residues. Germline V gene sequence: CDR1 ENHRY, CDR2 SYGVKD. The CDR3 DNA sequence: TGTGCCCGCGTTGGACGGGACCAAGAGACCCAGTACTTC. This sequence encodes CARVGRDQETQYF.

This clonotype was seen a few times. The J gene is TRBJ2-7, the V gene TRBV12-3 or TRBV12-4; possibly TRBD2 for D (6 bases). The CDR3 has 13 residues. The ends were cut back, 3 bases at V and 5 bases at J, with 11 bases in the middle. The CDR3 loop is CASSFYGGHEQYF. The CDR3 nucleotides read TGTGCCAGCAGTTTCTACGGGGGTCACGAGCAGTACTTC.

This clonotype was seen more than once but under ten times. The gene calls are TRBV20-1 and TRBJ2-7, with 7 bases that match TRBD2. Germline CDR1 DFQATT, CDR2 SNEGSKA (reference sequence). CDR3 length: 13 amino acids. With 3 bases clipped from V and 3 bases from J, the junction kept 5 bases outside the gene matches. The CDR3 coding sequence is TGCAGTGCTAGTGGAGCGGGGCTCTACGAGCAGTACTTC. As protein: CSASGAGLYEQYF.

In its sample, this clonotype was seen once. This sequence joins TRBV5-1 and TRBJ2-5; D remains unclear. Trimming stripped 2 bases from V and 1 base from J, with 18 bases between. This CDR3 comprises 17 residues. CDR1 is SGHRS, CDR2 YFSETQ, per germline. The chain's CDR3 is CASSFLGSEKPQETQYF. The CDR3 bases are TGCGCCAGCAGCTTCCTGGGGTCAGAAAAGCCCCAAGAGACCCAGTACTTC.

This clonotype was observed once. The chain couples TRBV2 to TRBJ1-1; the match to TRBD1 covers 8 bases. Trimming took 6 bases from V and 4 from J; bases not matched to a gene: 7. In germline, CDR1 is SNHLY, CDR2 FYNNEI. This CDR3 is built from 14 residues. In DNA, the CDR3 is TGTGCCAGCAGCCTACAGGGGGAGTTCACTGAAGCTTTCTTT. It yields the protein CASSLQGEFTEAFF. The full variable domain, completed using reference TRBV2 and TRBJ1-1, is EPEVTQTPSHQVTQMGQEVILRCVPISNHLYFYWYRQILGQKVEFLVSFYNNEISEKSEIFDDQFSVERPDGSNFTLKIRSTKLEDSAMYFCASSLQGEFTEAFFGQGTRLTVV.

With regard to this clonotype: At one end the junction does not follow the germline gene, possibly because of a read error. The chain uses TRBV5-1 and TRBJ2-5; D tentatively reads TRBD1 or TRBD2 (5 bases each). Germline V lookup: CDR1 SGHRS, CDR2 YFSETQ. The CDR3 has 16 residues. The CDR3 DNA follows: TGCGCCAGTAGCTTGGCCGGGACCCTTCAATCGGAGACCCAGTACTTC. This codes for CASSLAGTLQSETQYF.

This clonotype was counted only a few times. V and J are TRBV4-1 and TRBJ2-3; D is uncertain. This CDR3 region has 16 residues. Germline V lookup: CDR1 MGHRA, CDR2 YSYEKL. Trimming cost V 3 bases and J 4 bases, with 17 bases left between them. The CDR3 sequence: CASSHRRREVADTQYF. The DNA of the CDR3 is TGCGCCAGCAGCCATAGGCGGCGCGAGGTCGCAGATACGCAGTATTTT.

This clonotype was detected only a few times. This chain links TRBV7-2 with TRBJ2-1, with 7 positions matching TRBD1. The CDR3 is 15 amino acids. Germline values: CDR1 SGHTA, CDR2 FQGNSA. The V gene end was trimmed by 1 base and the J gene end by 7 bases; junction bases not matched to a gene: 7. The CDR3 DNA reads as TGTGCCAGCAGCTTAGTCCAGGGACAGTCAAATGAGCAGTTCTTC. It codes for CASSLVQGQSNEQFF. The full variable domain, with the rest looked up from reference TRBV7-2 and TRBJ2-1, is GAGVSQSPSNKVTEKGKDVELRCDPISGHTALYWYRQSLGQGLEFLIYFQGNSAPDKSGLPSDRFSAERTGGSVSTLTIQRTQQEDSAVYLCASSLVQGQSNEQFFGPGTRLTVL.

This clonotype appeared a few times. At one end, the junction sequence differs from germline, possibly due to a read error. V usage is TRBV9 and J usage is TRBJ2-1, with D maybe TRBD2 (5 bases). This CDR3 spans 15 amino acids. From germline, CDR1 is SGDLS and CDR2 YYNGEE. The CDR3 DNA follows: TGTGCCGGCAGCGTAGAGGGTCTCCCGAGGGATGAGCAGTTCTTC. Translation: CAGSVEGLPRDEQFF.

This clonotype was seen only a few times. CDR3 nucleotide sequence: TGTGCCAGCAGCTTAAGGACAGGGCACAATGAGCAGTTCTTC. The encoded protein is CASSLRTGHNEQFF. The chain has TRBV11-3 and TRBJ2-1; 8 bases are shared with TRBD1. Germline CDR1 is SGHNT and CDR2 is YENEEA. Trimming at V came to 2 bases and at J to 5 bases, leaving 2 bases not matched to a gene. The CDR3 has 14 amino acids.

This clonotype has just a few counts. V and J are TRBV29-1 and TRBJ1-4; no clear D. The V end was cut by 6 bases, the J end by 3 bases, with 11 bases between. CDR1 and CDR2 from the germline V gene are SQVTM and ANQGSEA. CDR3 length: 13 residues. CDR3 region: CSVSWTSNEKLFF. DNA of the CDR3: TGCAGCGTCTCGTGGACCTCTAATGAAAAACTGTTTTTT.

The V and J genes are TRBV29-1 and TRBJ2-5; D tentatively fits TRBD1 or TRBD2 (5 bases each). This CDR3 has 11 residues. V dropped 8 bases and J dropped 4 bases, with 11 bases sitting between them. Germline V gene lookup returns CDR1 SQVTM and CDR2 ANQGSEA. The CDR3 bases are TGCAGCACCCGGGACGGAGAGACCCAGTACTTC. It encodes CSTRDGETQYF.

J is TRBJ1-5 and V is TRBV2, with 9 bases identical to TRBD1. In germline, CDR1 is SNHLY, CDR2 FYNNEI. The length of the CDR3 is 15 residues. The V gene end was trimmed by 2 bases and the J gene end by 7 bases; junction bases not matched to a gene: 6. This CDR3 is CASSEWTGETQPQHF. CDR3 nucleotide sequence: TGTGCCAGCAGTGAATGGACAGGGGAAACACAGCCCCAGCATTTT.

In the case of this clonotype: This may stem from a read error, because a much larger clone lies one nucleotide away. V is TRBV7-7 and J is TRBJ2-5; 7 bases match TRBD1. CDR3 length equals 13 residues. The germline CDR1 and CDR2 sequences are SSHAT and FNYEAQ (reference sequence). The DNA of the CDR3 is TGTGCTGGCAGTTCCCGACAGGGAGAGACCCAGTACTTC. This codes for CAGSSRQGETQYF.

The chain carries TRBV9 and TRBJ1-1; 10 nucleotides match TRBD1. Germline V gene sequence: CDR1 SGDLS, CDR2 YYNGEE. The CDR3 runs to 16 residues. The junction had 8 bases not matched to a gene; V was cut back by 0 bases and J by 6 bases. The CDR3 DNA is TGTGCCAGCAGCGTAGCTGGGGGACAGGGGTGGCCTGAAGCTTTCTTT. This sequence encodes CASSVAGGQGWPEAFF. Together with reference TRBV9 and TRBJ1-1, the CDR3 gives the full variable domain: DSGVTQTPKHLITATGQRVTLRCSPRSGDLSVYWYQQSLDQGLQFLIQYYNGEERAKGNILERFSAQQFPDLHSELNLSSLELGDSALYFCASSVAGGQGWPEAFFGQGTRLTVV.

The V and J genes are TRBV20-1 and TRBJ1-1; possibly TRBD1 for D (5 bases). Deletions cut 3 bases from V and 6 bases from J, with 14 bases between. This CDR3 has 13 amino acids. CDR1 and CDR2 (germline): DFQATT, SNEGSKA (reference sequence). The DNA of the CDR3 is TGCAGTGCTAGTATTCCGGGGGTCGCTGAAGCTTTCTTT. Its translation: CSASIPGVAEAFF.

This clonotype was detected once. J is TRBJ2-1 and V is TRBV3-1; D is possibly TRBD1 (5 bases). The CDR3 has 13 amino acids. Trimming removed 4 bases at V and 8 bases at J, with 12 bases between. The germline CDR1 and CDR2 sequences are LGHDT and YNNKEL (reference sequence). As DNA, the CDR3 is TGTGCCAGCAGCCCGAGTAACAGGTATGAGCAGTTCTTC. It specifies CASSPSNRYEQFF.

The chain recombines TRBV6-1 with TRBJ2-7; tentative D call: TRBD1 (6 bases). The CDR3 length is 14 residues. Trimming removed 2 bases at V and 3 bases at J, with 11 bases between. In germline, CDR1 is MNHNS, CDR2 SASEGT. CDR3 nucleotides: TGTGCCAGCAGTGAAATGGGGGCAGGCTACGAGCAGTACTTC. Encoded protein: CASSEMGAGYEQYF.

The chain uses TRBV7-9 and TRBJ2-7; 7 nucleotides line up with TRBD1. CDR1 is SEHNR, CDR2 FQNEAQ, per germline (reference sequence). Trimming cost V 1 base and J 6 bases; bases outside gene matches: 9. The CDR3 is 15 amino acids. Here the CDR3 reads CASSLVVQGVSEQYF. DNA of the CDR3: TGTGCCAGCAGCTTAGTGGTGCAGGGGGTAAGCGAGCAGTACTTC.

The table lists this clonotype with a few counts. CDR3 residues: CASSLRQGRSGANVLTF. Here the CDR3 DNA reads TGCGCCAGCAGCTTGAGACAAGGGCGATCTGGGGCCAACGTCCTGACTTTC. The chain uses TRBV5-1 and TRBJ2-6; D is ambiguous. Germline-derived CDR1 and CDR2 are SGHRS and YFSETQ. V was cut by 1 base and J by 1 base, with 12 bases left in between. The CDR3 extends over 17 amino acids.

For this clonotype: Being one base from a much bigger clone, this may be a read error. The V call is TRBV7-2, the J call TRBJ2-6; tentative D call: TRBD1 (5 bases). The CDR3 covers 13 residues. Germline V gene data show CDR1 as SGHTA and CDR2 as FQGNSA. The DNA of the CDR3 is TGTGCCAGCAGGTTCACTGGGGCCAACGTCCCGACTTTC. This sequence encodes CASRFTGANVPTF.

This clonotype was counted once. The rearrangement links TRBV6-2 or TRBV6-3 to TRBJ2-5; 9 bases fit TRBD1. J lost 2 bases, V lost 2 bases, and 3 bases had no gene match. Germline assignment: CDR1 MNHEY and CDR2 SVGEGT. The CDR3 sequence is 15 residues long. The CDR3 is CASSYGGTGQETQYF. The CDR3 coding sequence is TGTGCCAGCAGTTACGGCGGGACAGGGCAAGAGACCCAGTACTTC.

The V and J genes are TRBV6-6 and TRBJ2-3; a possible D gene is TRBD1 (6 bases). V was trimmed by 6 bases and J by 2 bases, leaving 18 bases between them. CDR3 length equals 16 residues. Germline lookup yields CDR1 MNHNY and CDR2 SVGAGI (reference sequence). The DNA for the CDR3 is TGTGCCAGCAGCCCCCAAACGGGACACTTCACAGATACGCAGTATTTT. It codes for CASSPQTGHFTDTQYF.

This clonotype came up a few times. The genes are TRBV6-5 and TRBJ1-2; possibly TRBD1 for D (6 bases). The CDR3 loop spans 14 amino acids. Germline V lookup: CDR1 MNHEY, CDR2 SVGAGI. Trimming removed 5 bases at V and 6 bases at J, with 16 bases between. CDR3 protein: CASSTRDTGDGYTF. CDR3 nucleotide sequence: TGTGCCAGCAGTACCCGGGACACGGGAGATGGCTACACCTTC.

This clonotype was picked up many times. V usage is TRBV11-2 and J usage is TRBJ2-3; no clear D. V dropped 6 bases and J dropped 4 bases, with 8 bases sitting between them. Germline CDR1 reads SGHAT; CDR2 reads FQNNGV. The CDR3 sequence is 12 residues long. The CDR3: CASSSSSDTQYF. The CDR3 DNA is TGTGCCAGCAGTAGTAGTTCAGATACGCAGTATTTT.